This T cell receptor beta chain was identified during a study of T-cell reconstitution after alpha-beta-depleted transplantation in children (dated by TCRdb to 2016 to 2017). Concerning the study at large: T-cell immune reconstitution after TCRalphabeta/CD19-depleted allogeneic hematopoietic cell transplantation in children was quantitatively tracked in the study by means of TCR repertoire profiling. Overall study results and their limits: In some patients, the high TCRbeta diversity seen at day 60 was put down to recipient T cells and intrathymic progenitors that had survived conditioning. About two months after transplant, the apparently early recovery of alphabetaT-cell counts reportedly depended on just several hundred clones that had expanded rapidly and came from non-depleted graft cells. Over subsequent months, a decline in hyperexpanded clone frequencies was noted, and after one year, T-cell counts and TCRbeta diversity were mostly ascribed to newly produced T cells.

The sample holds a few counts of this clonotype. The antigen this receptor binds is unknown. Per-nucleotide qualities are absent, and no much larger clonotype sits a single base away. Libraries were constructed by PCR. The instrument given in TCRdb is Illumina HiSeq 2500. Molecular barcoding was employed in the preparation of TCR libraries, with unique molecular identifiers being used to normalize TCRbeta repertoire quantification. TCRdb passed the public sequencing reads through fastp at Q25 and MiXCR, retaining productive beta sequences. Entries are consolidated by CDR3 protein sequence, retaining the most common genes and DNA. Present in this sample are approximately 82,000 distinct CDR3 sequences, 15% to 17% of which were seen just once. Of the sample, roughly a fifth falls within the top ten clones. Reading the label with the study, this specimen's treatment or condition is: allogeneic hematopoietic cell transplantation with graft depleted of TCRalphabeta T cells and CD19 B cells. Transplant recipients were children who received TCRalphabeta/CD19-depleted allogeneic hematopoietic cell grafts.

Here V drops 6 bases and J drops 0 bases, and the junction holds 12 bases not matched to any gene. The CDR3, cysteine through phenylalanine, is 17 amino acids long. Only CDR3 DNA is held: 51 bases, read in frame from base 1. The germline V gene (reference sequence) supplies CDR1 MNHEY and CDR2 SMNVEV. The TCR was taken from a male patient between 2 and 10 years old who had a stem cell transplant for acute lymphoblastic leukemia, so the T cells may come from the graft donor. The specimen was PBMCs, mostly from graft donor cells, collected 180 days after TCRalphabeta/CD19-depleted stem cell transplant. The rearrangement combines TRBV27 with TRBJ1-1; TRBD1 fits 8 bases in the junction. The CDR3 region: CASRIRTGTAMNTEAFF. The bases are TGTGCCAGCAGGATTCGGACAGGGACAGCCATGAACACTGAAGCTTTCTTT.